This T cell receptor beta chain was sequenced in a study of identical twins. Whole-study results and caveats: Out-of-frame alpha sequences shared by twins showed excess low generation probability.

The CDR3 has 14 amino acids. V was clipped by 7 bases and J by 0 bases, with 12 bases between them. This clonotype has just a few counts. The antigen is unknown. TCRdb ran MiXCR on the 5' RACE reads and lists one entry per CDR3 protein. The sample lists 450,000 or so distinct CDR3 sequences, 12% to 15% occurring once. The data also belong to a second study, concerning yellow fever vaccine responses in identical twins.

The sample comprised CD4+ T cells sorted from blood. This sequence originates from a woman aged 18-30 years in good health. This chain joins TRBV12-3 or TRBV12-4 and TRBJ1-2; D is perhaps TRBD1 (5 bases). CDR3 DNA sequence: TGTGCCAGCATTAGGGACGGAGCTAACTATGGCTACACCTTC. Protein product: CASIRDGANYGYTF.